Below are 18 T cell receptor beta chains sequenced from a single sample in a study of cytomegalovirus exposure and HLA in healthy donors (dated by TCRdb to 2015 to 2018). The library was generated by the immunoSEQ multiplex PCR assay. A mixture of 60 forward primers for TCR Vbeta segments and 13 reverse primers for TCR Jbeta segments was used in the multiplex PCR. The table was pulled from immuneACCESS by TCRdb, which kept in-frame rearrangements only. Such tables lose some clones; where checked, under half of the loss comes from unresolved V genes, and the rest has no known cause. In all, the sample holds 90,000 to 120,000 clones, and around 74% of those were seen once. The top ten clonotypes cover 12% to 15% of the sample. What was sequenced was PBMCs. The source of these receptors is a woman between 40 and 50 years old in good health and CMV-seropositive.

This chain joins TRBV21-1 and TRBJ2-2; the D call in the table, TRBD2, was not verified against the DNA. TRBV21-1 represents a pseudogene. The CDR3 runs 16 residues. The chain's CDR3 is CASSKAPQVSGGELFF. DNA of the CDR3: TGTGCCAGCAGCAAAGCGCCTCAGGTGTCGGGGGGGGAGCTGTTTTTT.

The rearrangement links TRBV2 to TRBJ1-5, with 9 bases fitting TRBD1. V trimming: 5 bases; J trimming: 7 bases; junction bases outside the gene matches: 6. CDR3 length equals 14 residues. Germline V CDR1 and CDR2: SNHLY, FYNNEI. CDR3 sequence reads: CASSYTDRGQPQHF. Written as DNA, the CDR3 is TGTGCCAGCAGTTATACGGACAGGGGCCAGCCCCAGCATTTT.

The V gene is TRBV7-6, the J gene TRBJ1-6, with D hard to call. The CDR3 totals 15 residues. Germline V gene data show CDR1 as SGHVS and CDR2 as FNYEAQ. The germline V and J ends were trimmed by 1 base and 9 bases, with 13 bases remaining between them. The DNA for the CDR3 is TGTGCCAGCAGCTTAGGGGAGCAGAAGACTTCACCCCTCCACTTT. Its protein product is CASSLGEQKTSPLHF.

This chain links TRBV25-1 with TRBJ2-6; possibly TRBD1 for D (5 bases). V dropped 4 bases and J dropped 0 bases, with 16 bases sitting between them. The CDR3 covers 18 residues. Germline CDR1 and CDR2: MGHDK and SYGVNS. The CDR3 DNA sequence: TGTGCCAGCAGTGGGTACAGGCTAGGGTTCTCTGGGGCCAACGTCCTGACTTTC. Translating gives CASSGYRLGFSGANVLTF.

The J gene is TRBJ2-5, the V gene TRBV7-6; 9 bases fit TRBD2. The V gene end was trimmed by 0 bases and the J gene end by 9 bases; junction bases not matched to a gene: 2. The germline CDR1 and CDR2 sequences are SGHVS and FNYEAQ. The CDR3 spans 13 residues. CDR3 coding DNA: TGTGCCAGCAGCTTAGCAGCGGGGGGTGCCCAGTACTTC. This translates into CASSLAAGGAQYF.

The J gene is TRBJ1-6, the V gene TRBV30, with 7 bases lining up with TRBD1. Unmatched junction bases numbered 4, after V lost 5 bases and J lost 0 bases. This CDR3 spans 15 amino acids. CDR1 GTSNPN and CDR2 SVGIG come from the germline V gene (reference sequence). The CDR3 loop is CAWSGQASYNSPLHF. In nucleotides, the CDR3 is TGTGCCTGGTCCGGACAGGCCTCCTATAATTCACCCCTCCACTTT. Full variable domain (outside the CDR3, taken from reference TRBV30 and TRBJ1-6): SQTIHQWPATLVQPVGSPLSLECTVEGTSNPNLYWYRQAAGRGLQLLFYSVGIGQISSEVPQNLSASRPQDRQFILSSKKLLLSDSGFYLCAWSGQASYNSPLHFGNGTRLTVT.

This rearrangement joins TRBV5-4 to TRBJ1-1; 7 bases line up with TRBD1. CDR3 size: 14 residues. Germline V lookup: CDR1 SGHNT, CDR2 YYREEE (reference sequence). The junction had 3 bases not matched to a gene; V was cut back by 3 bases and J by 1 base. CDR3 nucleotides: TGTGCCAGCAGCTCCACAGGGGAGAACACTGAAGCTTTCTTT. Protein: CASSSTGENTEAFF.

The chain carries TRBV4-2 and TRBJ1-5; D is perhaps TRBD1 (5 bases). V was cut by 1 base and J by 5 bases, with 12 bases left in between. This CDR3 is built from 15 residues. CDR1 is LGHNA, CDR2 YNFKEQ, per germline. The CDR3 DNA reads as TGTGCCAGCAGCCAAGTAGGGGCTGGGTATCAGCCCCAGCATTTT. Protein sequence: CASSQVGAGYQPQHF.

This clone was found a few times. The chain carries TRBV10-3 and TRBJ1-5; 7 bases agree with TRBD1. The CDR3 sequence is 13 residues long. Germline trimming cut 4 bases from V and 4 bases from J; bases unmatched to any gene: 1. CDR1 is ENHRY, CDR2 SYGVKD, per germline. This chain's CDR3 is CAISGGQNQPQHF. CDR3 DNA: TGTGCCATCAGTGGGGGACAGAATCAGCCCCAGCATTTT.

This clone appeared a few times. The chain combines TRBV9 with TRBJ2-1; TRBD2 is a possible D gene (5 bases). This CDR3 comprises 15 residues. V was shortened by 0 bases and J by 4 bases, with 11 bases between the two germline ends. The germline CDR1 and CDR2 sequences are SGDLS and YYNGEE. This CDR3 reads CASSVAGEWYNEQFF. CDR3 in DNA: TGTGCCAGCAGCGTAGCTGGGGAGTGGTACAATGAGCAGTTCTTC.

The chain couples TRBV5-4 to TRBJ2-7, with unresolved D. The ends were cut back, 2 bases at V and 2 bases at J, with 11 bases in the middle. Germline values: CDR1 SGHNT, CDR2 YYREEE (reference sequence). The CDR3 is 14 amino acids. The CDR3 bases are TGTGCCAGCAGCTTAGACAAAATAACCTACGAGCAGTACTTC. This codes for CASSLDKITYEQYF.

This clone turned up a few times. The chain combines TRBV7-3 with TRBJ2-1; TRBD2 aligns across 8 bases. V lost 4 bases and J lost 10; bases outside the gene matches: 12. The germline CDR1 and CDR2 sequences are SGHTA and FQGTGA. This CDR3 spans 15 amino acids. CDR3 loop: CASSSIGGVTPEQFF. The CDR3 nucleotides are TGTGCCAGCAGCTCTATCGGGGGGGTGACCCCAGAGCAGTTCTTC.

The chain combines TRBV7-8 with TRBJ1-6; 8 nucleotides line up with TRBD1. The trim removed 5 bases at V and 9 bases at J, leaving 9 bases unmatched. The length of the CDR3 is 15 residues. CDR1 and CDR2 from the germline V gene are SGHVS and FQNEAQ. The CDR3 coding sequence is TGTGCCAGCAGCCCCTGGGGACAGGTTACTTCACCCCTCCACTTT. Amino acids: CASSPWGQVTSPLHF.

V gene TRBV7-9 combines with J gene TRBJ2-7, with 12 bases that match TRBD2. Germline-derived CDR1 and CDR2 are SEHNR and FQNEAQ (reference sequence). With 4 bases clipped from V and 2 bases from J, the junction kept 9 bases outside the gene matches. The length of the CDR3 is 17 residues. CDR3 in DNA: TGTGCCAGCAGCTCTACCGGACTAGCGGGGAGACCCTACGAGCAGTACTTC. Translated, it gives CASSSTGLAGRPYEQYF.

The chain couples TRBV4-2 to TRBJ1-5, with 9 bases lining up with TRBD1. The V gene's germline CDR1 is LGHNA and CDR2 YNFKEQ. The CDR3 runs 15 residues. After removal of 1 base from V and 5 bases from J, the junction contained 3 bases not matched to a gene. CDR3 sequence (DNA): TGTGCCAGCAGCCAAGGGGGACAGGGCTATCAGCCCCAGCATTTT. It yields the protein CASSQGGQGYQPQHF.

The chain has TRBV6-1 and TRBJ1-2, with 10 bases matching TRBD1. This CDR3 is 14 amino acids long. V lost 2 bases, J lost 7 bases, and 4 bases stayed unmatched. CDR1 is MNHNS, CDR2 SASEGT, per germline. CDR3 DNA: TGTGCCAGCAGTGAACCCGGACAGGGGGGTGGCTACACCTTC. It yields the protein CASSEPGQGGGYTF.

This clone was observed a handful of times. The chain recombines TRBV30 with TRBJ1-5, with 10 bases matching TRBD1. This CDR3 region has 17 residues. CDR1 is GTSNPN, CDR2 SVGIG, per germline (reference sequence). Trimming took 2 bases from V and 3 from J; bases not matched to a gene: 10. The CDR3: CAWSPSPGTGVNQPQHF. For the CDR3, the DNA is TGTGCCTGGAGTCCTTCTCCCGGGACAGGGGTCAATCAGCCCCAGCATTTT.

CDR3 region: CACTGTGPTSYEQYF. Here the CDR3 DNA reads TGTGCCTGCACCGGGACAGGGCCCACCTCCTACGAGCAGTACTTC. The chain joins TRBV30 to TRBJ2-7; 9 bases match TRBD1. The germline gives CDR1 GTSNPN, CDR2 SVGIG (reference sequence). After removal of 6 bases from V and 0 bases from J, the junction contained 9 bases not matched to a gene. The CDR3 length is 15 residues. Full variable domain (rest looked up from reference TRBV30 and TRBJ2-7): SQTIHQWPATLVQPVGSPLSLECTVEGTSNPNLYWYRQAAGRGLQLLFYSVGIGQISSEVPQNLSASRPQDRQFILSSKKLLLSDSGFYLCACTGTGPTSYEQYFGPGTRLTVT.